Presented here are 11 T cell receptor beta chains from one specimen sequenced in a study of blood T cell repertoires in COVID-19. Generated by immunoSEQ multiplex PCR, the TCRdb table keeps only in-frame clones and is missing some. The sample yields over 250,000 clones, around 90% seen once. Sequenced material: peripheral blood. The receptors were gathered from a man between 50 and 59 years old with acute or convalescent COVID-19.

The V call is TRBV3-1 (or the pseudogene TRBV3-2), the J call TRBJ1-2; TRBD1 agrees at 7 bases. The germline CDR1 and CDR2 sequences are LGHDT and YNNKEL (reference sequence). J lost 2 bases, V lost 1 base, and 7 bases had no gene match. This CDR3 spans 16 amino acids. The CDR3 sequence is CASSQGGTGVNYGYTF. The CDR3 region has the DNA TGTGCCAGCAGCCAAGGAGGAACAGGGGTAAACTATGGCTACACCTTC.

J is TRBJ1-1 and V is TRBV7-3; possibly TRBD1 for D (6 bases). CDR1 and CDR2 (germline): SGHTA, FQGTGA. Deletions cut 6 bases from V and 3 bases from J, with 11 bases between. This CDR3 region has 13 residues. CDR3 loop: CASSVRGDTEAFF. The CDR3 DNA follows: TGTGCCAGCAGTGTCAGGGGAGACACTGAAGCTTTCTTT.

The chain employs TRBV5-4 and TRBJ2-3, with 8 nucleotides matching TRBD2. The CDR3 sequence is 16 residues long. CDR1 is SGHNT, CDR2 YYREEE, per germline (reference sequence). The ends lost 0 bases at V and 2 bases at J; junction bases unmatched: 5. CDR3 region: CASSLGGGGNTDTQYF. As DNA, the CDR3 is TGTGCCAGCAGCTTGGGCGGCGGGGGGAACACAGATACGCAGTATTTT.

The J gene is TRBJ1-5, the V gene TRBV7-8; no clear D gene. Trimming stripped 1 base from V and 7 bases from J, with 8 bases between. The CDR3 totals 13 residues. CDR1 SGHVS and CDR2 FQNEAQ come from the germline V gene. This CDR3 reads CASSLVGGQPQHF. Here the CDR3 DNA reads TGTGCCAGCAGCTTAGTAGGAGGGCAGCCCCAGCATTTT.

CDR3 sequence reads: CASSLNRDGYGYTF. The CDR3 DNA reads TGTGCCAGCAGTTTAAACAGGGACGGCTATGGCTACACCTTC. This chain uses TRBV27 with TRBJ1-2; weak D call: TRBD1 (6 bases). The CDR3 totals 14 residues. Trimming removed 2 bases from V and 4 bases from J, with 11 bases in between. Germline CDR1 is MNHEY and CDR2 is SMNVEV (reference sequence).

The chain is built from TRBV30 and TRBJ1-5; 7 nucleotides line up with TRBD1. The V gene end was trimmed by 7 bases and the J gene end by 4 bases; junction bases not matched to a gene: 7. Looked up from germline, CDR1 is GTSNPN and CDR2 is SVGIG (reference sequence). The CDR3 has 13 amino acids. The CDR3 nucleotides are TGTGCCTCGGCCGAGACAGGGAATCAGCCCCAGCATTTT. It yields the protein CASAETGNQPQHF.

This chain uses TRBV2 with TRBJ2-7; 9 bases match TRBD1. Losses at the gene ends were 6 bases for V and 5 bases for J; bases not matched to a gene: 2. The germline V gene encodes CDR1 SNHLY and CDR2 FYNNEI. This CDR3 has 12 amino acids. Written as DNA, the CDR3 is TGTGCCAGCAGGGGACAGGGCAACGAGCAGTACTTC. Protein: CASRGQGNEQYF.

CDR3 sequence reads: CASTLQGYGYTF. CDR3 bases: TGTGCCAGTACTCTACAGGGATATGGCTACACCTTC. The chain combines TRBV19 with TRBJ1-2; a weak D match, TRBD1 (6 bases). CDR1 and CDR2 (germline): LNHDA, SQIVND (reference sequence). V lost 7 bases, J lost 5 bases, and 11 bases lay in between. This CDR3 has 12 amino acids.

CDR3 sequence (DNA): TGTGCCAGCAGTTTGACACCGGGACAGGGTTACGAGCAGTACTTC. It translates to CASSLTPGQGYEQYF. This chain links TRBV6-5 with TRBJ2-7; 9 bases match TRBD1. CDR3 size: 15 residues. Germline V gives CDR1 MNHEY, CDR2 SVGAGI. The V gene end was trimmed by 4 bases and the J gene end by 4 bases; junction bases not matched to a gene: 8.

The V gene is TRBV19, the J gene TRBJ2-5; a weak D match, TRBD1 (5 bases). CDR1 is LNHDA, CDR2 SQIVND, per germline (reference sequence). CDR3 length: 13 residues. V was cut by 5 bases and J by 0 bases, with 7 bases left in between. CDR3 protein: CASSGHYQETQYF. The CDR3 region has the DNA TGTGCCAGTAGTGGACACTACCAAGAGACCCAGTACTTC.

The chain is built from TRBV30 and TRBJ1-2, with a weak D call TRBD1 (5 bases). The CDR3 totals 15 residues. The V end lost 0 bases, the J end lost 4 bases, and 15 bases lay between the germline ends. In germline, CDR1 is GTSNPN, CDR2 SVGIG (reference sequence). The DNA of the CDR3 is TGTGCCTGGAGTGTAGGAGTCATGGGGGGCTATGGCTACACCTTC. Protein product: CAWSVGVMGGYGYTF. Full variable domain (outside the CDR3, taken from reference TRBV30 and TRBJ1-2): SQTIHQWPATLVQPVGSPLSLECTVEGTSNPNLYWYRQAAGRGLQLLFYSVGIGQISSEVPQNLSASRPQDRQFILSSKKLLLSDSGFYLCAWSVGVMGGYGYTFGSGTRLTVV.